These 20 T cell receptor beta chains share one sample of origin, sequenced in a study of T-cell reconstitution after alpha-beta-depleted transplantation in children. Molecular barcoding with unique molecular identifiers was used for the TCRbeta library. TCRdb re-derived calls from the PCR reads in MiXCR, one entry per CDR3 protein. The table lists 600,000 or so distinct CDR3 sequences, around 23% of them singletons, with 13% to 15% in the top ten. The sample here was PBMCs, mostly from graft donor cells, taken 360 days after TCRalphabeta/CD19-depleted stem cell transplant. These receptors were taken from a boy under two years old who had a stem cell transplant for acute myeloid leukemia, so the T cells may come from the graft donor.

Ten or more counts support this clonotype. The genes are TRBV20-1 and TRBJ2-7, with 8 positions matching TRBD1. J gave up 4 bases and V 6 bases, and 17 bases lay outside the gene matches. Per the germline V gene, CDR1 is DFQATT and CDR2 is SNEGSKA (reference sequence). This CDR3 has 16 residues. CDR3 in amino acids: CSALSPGQGLKYEQYF. The CDR3 coding sequence is TGCAGTGCCCTTTCCCCCGGACAGGGTTTGAAGTACGAGCAGTACTTC.

In its sample, this clonotype was seen a few times. This chain links TRBV29-1 with TRBJ2-3; D remains ambiguous. CDR1 and CDR2 from the germline V gene are SQVTM and ANQGSEA. The CDR3 has 15 amino acids. V shed 3 bases and J shed 0 bases, with 13 bases lying between them. The DNA of the CDR3 is TGCAGCGTTGATTGGTTAACTCCTAGCACAGATACGCAGTATTTT. Protein sequence: CSVDWLTPSTDTQYF.

This clonotype was observed at least ten times. V gene TRBV29-1 combines with J gene TRBJ2-7; a weak D match, TRBD2 (5 bases). V lost 4 bases, J lost 7 bases, and 17 bases lay in between. Germline V gene data show CDR1 as SQVTM and CDR2 as ANQGSEA. The CDR3 has 13 amino acids. The CDR3 sequence: CSVAGQTRREQYF. CDR3 bases: TGCAGCGTTGCCGGGCAGACACGGAGGGAGCAGTACTTC.

This clonotype was counted many times. The chain uses TRBV5-1 and TRBJ2-1; TRBD2 is a possible D gene (5 bases). Germline lookup yields CDR1 SGHRS and CDR2 YFSETQ. The CDR3 extends over 12 amino acids. V lost 7 bases and J lost 6, with 11 bases in between. The CDR3 loop is CASQARANEQFF. CDR3 DNA: TGCGCCAGCCAGGCGAGGGCCAATGAGCAGTTCTTC.

This clonotype was picked up many times. The chain couples TRBV29-1 to TRBJ2-7, with D perhaps TRBD1 (6 bases). CDR3 length: 13 amino acids. V lost 6 bases, J lost 6 bases, and 18 bases lay in between. Germline-derived CDR1 and CDR2 are SQVTM and ANQGSEA. The CDR3 DNA follows: TGCAGCGTCCGCCACTCCAGGGGAAGCGAGCAGTACGTC. Translating it yields CSVRHSRGSEQYV.

This clonotype was seen a handful of times. The V call is TRBV4-3, the J call TRBJ2-3; D is perhaps TRBD2 (6 bases). The V gene lost 4 bases and the J gene lost 2 bases, with 25 bases spanning the gap. Per germline, CDR1 LGHNA and CDR2 YSLEER. This CDR3 has 19 residues. The CDR3 nucleotides are TGCGCCAGCAGCCTAGGATTTCCGGGACTTTCGACTTACACAGATACGCAGTATTTT. It yields the protein CASSLGFPGLSTYTDTQYF.

The J gene is TRBJ2-2, the V gene TRBV7-9, with TRBD2 identical over 8 bases. The CDR3 has 16 residues. CDR1 and CDR2 from the germline V gene are SEHNR and FQNEAQ (reference sequence). Unmatched junction bases numbered 3, after V lost 2 bases and J lost 1 base. The CDR3 protein is CASSLQLAVNTGELFF. CDR3 in DNA: TGTGCCAGCAGCTTACAACTAGCGGTGAACACCGGGGAGCTGTTTTTT.

This chain connects TRBV5-1 to TRBJ2-2; D ambiguous. There are 14 residues in the CDR3. V gave up 6 bases and J gave up 4 bases, with 13 bases separating them. Germline CDR1 and CDR2: SGHRS and YFSETQ. CDR3 sequence: CASTLRTATGELFF. As DNA, the CDR3 is TGCGCCAGCACCCTGCGTACGGCCACCGGGGAGCTGTTTTTT.

In this sample, this clonotype turned up many times. The chain joins TRBV15 to TRBJ1-4; no definite D call. Germline loops: CDR1 LNHNV, CDR2 YYDKDF (reference sequence). This CDR3 comprises 15 residues. V lost 5 bases, J lost 5 bases, and 15 bases lay in between. In DNA form, the CDR3 reads TGTGCCACCAGCGGTGGACTGGGTAGGAATGAAAAACTGTTTTTT. It yields the protein CATSGGLGRNEKLFF. The full variable domain, completed using reference TRBV15 and TRBJ1-4, is DAMVIQNPRYQVTQFGKPVTLSCSQTLNHNVMYWYQQKSSQAPKLLFHYYDKDFNNEADTPDNFQSRRPNTSFCFLDIRSPGLGDTAMYLCATSGGLGRNEKLFFGSGTQLSVL.

This clonotype was found a few times. This rearrangement joins TRBV7-3 to TRBJ2-1; D call uncertain. Trimming cost V 3 bases and J 0 bases, with 9 bases left between them. The CDR3 sequence is 15 residues long. The germline V gene has CDR1 SGHTA and CDR2 FQGTGA. CDR3 sequence reads: CASSLGKSSYNEQFF. Written as DNA, the CDR3 is TGTGCCAGCAGCTTGGGAAAGAGCTCCTACAATGAGCAGTTCTTC.

This rearrangement joins TRBV20-1 to TRBJ2-1, with D unclear. The CDR3 length is 15 residues. Trimming removed 3 bases from V and 7 bases from J, with 19 bases in between. Germline V lookup: CDR1 DFQATT, CDR2 SNEGSKA (reference sequence). The CDR3 nucleotides are TGCAGTGCTAGCCCCGGACCGAGGCCTCTTAATGAGCAGTTCTTC. It encodes CSASPGPRPLNEQFF.

This clonotype has a handful of counts. This sequence joins TRBV21-1 and TRBJ1-4. TRBV21-1 is annotated as a pseudogene. There are 15 residues in the CDR3. This CDR3 is CASSKQGPRNEKLFF. CDR3 DNA sequence: TGTGCCAGCAGCAAACAGGGCCCCCGTAATGAAAAACTGTTTTTT.

V usage is TRBV7-6 and J usage is TRBJ2-5; the D call may be TRBD1 or TRBD2 (5 bases each). The V gene's germline CDR1 is SGHVS and CDR2 FNYEAQ. V was pared by 7 bases and J by 2 bases, with 11 bases between. The CDR3 extends over 13 amino acids. The CDR3 DNA reads TGTGCCAGCAACCCGGGGCTACAAGAGACCCAGTACTTC. Protein sequence: CASNPGLQETQYF. The variable domain in full, with the rest retrieved from reference TRBV7-6 and TRBJ2-5, is GAGVSQSPRYKVTKRGQDVALRCDPISGHVSLYWYRQALGQGPEFLTYFNYEAQQDKSGLPNDRFSAERPEGSISTLTIQRTEQRDSAMYRCASNPGLQETQYFGPGTRLLVL.

This clonotype was observed a handful of times. The V gene is TRBV5-6, the J gene TRBJ2-7, with 9 bases that match TRBD1. V gave up 4 bases and J gave up 6 bases; unmatched junction bases: 8. Germline values: CDR1 SGHDT, CDR2 YYEEEE. The length of the CDR3 is 14 residues. The CDR3 DNA reads as TGTGCCAGCAGCCTCTGGGACAGGGCGGTCGAGCAGTACGTC. Translated: CASSLWDRAVEQYV.

The chain carries TRBV4-1 and TRBJ2-1, with D perhaps matching TRBD1 (5 bases). From germline, CDR1 is MGHRA and CDR2 YSYEKL. Trimming took 0 bases from V and 10 from J, leaving 16 bases between them. The CDR3 is 15 amino acids. This CDR3 reads CASSQDRGRFREQFF. The CDR3 region has the DNA TGCGCCAGCAGCCAAGATAGGGGTAGGTTTCGGGAGCAGTTCTTC.

The chain recombines TRBV4-1 with TRBJ1-1, with 11 bases fitting TRBD1. The CDR3 is 17 amino acids. The V segment lost 0 bases and the J segment 2 bases; nucleotides outside the gene matches: 5. From germline, CDR1 is MGHRA and CDR2 YSYEKL. CDR3 in DNA: TGCGCCAGCAGCCAAGATGGGACAGGGGGAGACAACACTGAAGCTTTCTTT. It yields the protein CASSQDGTGGDNTEAFF.

This clonotype occurred many times. The V gene is TRBV7-8, the J gene TRBJ2-5, with 8 bases lining up with TRBD2. In germline, CDR1 is SGHVS, CDR2 FQNEAQ. V was pared by 2 bases and J by 2 bases, with 7 bases of the junction left unmatched. The CDR3 has 16 residues. CDR3 DNA sequence: TGTGCCAGCAGCTTATCCGGCGGCGGGGGGCAAGAGACCCAGTACTTC. It yields the protein CASSLSGGGGQETQYF.

This clonotype showed up many times. The chain combines TRBV7-2 with TRBJ1-3, with a weak D call TRBD1 (5 bases). The ends were cut back, 5 bases at V and 7 bases at J, with 15 bases in the middle. The length of the CDR3 is 14 residues. CDR1 is SGHTA and CDR2 is FQGNSA in the germline V gene. DNA of the CDR3: TGTGCCAGCAGCCGCGACAGTATTGGCAACACCATATATTTT. It yields the protein CASSRDSIGNTIYF. The variable domain in full, completed from reference TRBV7-2 and TRBJ1-3, reads GAGVSQSPSNKVTEKGKDVELRCDPISGHTALYWYRQSLGQGLEFLIYFQGNSAPDKSGLPSDRFSAERTGGSVSTLTIQRTQQEDSAVYLCASSRDSIGNTIYFGEGSWLTVV.

The rearrangement uses TRBV27 and TRBJ2-1, with TRBD1 matching 9 bases. Germline V gene lookup returns CDR1 MNHEY and CDR2 SMNVEV (reference sequence). The CDR3 loop spans 11 amino acids. V gave up 5 bases and J gave up 15 bases; unmatched junction bases: 5. The CDR3 coding sequence is TGTGCCAGCAGTCACGGGACAGGGAGGTTCTTC. This encodes CASSHGTGRFF.

This clonotype was found a few times. The rearrangement uses TRBV11-2 and TRBJ2-2; TRBD2 might be the D (6 bases). V was clipped by 3 bases and J by 0 bases, with 17 bases between them. Germline values: CDR1 SGHAT, CDR2 FQNNGV. The CDR3 consists of 18 residues. The CDR3 loop is CASSLGRGGRSNTGELFF. The CDR3 DNA follows: TGTGCCAGCAGCTTGGGGCGGGGAGGACGATCGAACACCGGGGAGCTGTTTTTT.